This record looks at one TCR beta chain sequence and its context. Other DNA sequences in the same sample also yield this CDR3. This specimen comes from a study of shared clonotypes between healthy human individuals. Methods used by the authors: In the immunoSEQ data, sequences were junction-only and lacked quality scores, so filtering differed. Measured with immunoSEQ multiplex PCR; TCRdb has only the in-frame clones, and not every one. V and J calls and clone size are those listed in that table; D and trimming were worked out from the DNA. Here the sample spans some 2.1 million clones, just under 95% being singletons. CDR1 is LNHDA, CDR2 SQIVND, per germline (reference sequence). The V gene lost 5 bases and the J gene lost 0 bases, with 11 bases spanning the gap. CDR3 length: 15 amino acids. Naive CD8 isolation took CD45RO-negative cells positively selected for CCR7 and excluded terminally differentiated effector memory CD45RA+ cells.

The gene calls are TRBV19 and TRBJ1-3; D gene ambiguous. This receptor was taken from a young man in good health. The material sequenced was naive CD8+ T cells sorted from blood. CDR3 loop: CASSEDGNSGNTIYF. The CDR3 DNA reads as TGTGCCAGTAGTGAGGACGGGAACTCTGGAAACACCATATATTTT.